This T cell receptor (beta chain) was sequenced in a study of blood T cell repertoires in COVID-19 (dated by TCRdb to about 2020). A note on the overall study: Samples covering the acute and convalescent phases of COVID-19 were provided by collaborators in the United States, Italy and Spain. A de-identified subject ID, COVID-19 status, age in years and sex were almost always included in the sample metadata. Where HLA class I and class II types were available, the types were taken from metadata supplied by the sample provider, not from assay-based typing. A freely available public database, intended as a resource for researchers studying the immune response to SARS-CoV-2, is where the repertoires were released. The samples were drawn from the first 160 participants of the ongoing ImmuneRACE study and from 1,254 subjects provided by 6 global collaborators. The prospective study material was composed of cDNA or gDNA derived from T cells, B-cell-depleted T cells, or PBMCs. Deeply sampled blood TCRbeta repertoires from subjects exposed to, actively infected with, or recovered from COVID-19 were included in the dataset.

Whole blood was collected in K2EDTA tubes by collaborating institutions according to the institutions' own protocols. For TCRbeta analysis, collaborator samples were shipped as frozen whole blood, as isolated PBMCs, or as DNA extracted from either sample type. What the research found in general, with its limitations: How much clinical and demographic metadata was included differed by source and by participant, and the metadata was provided uncurated.

TCRbeta CDR3 regions were amplified from genomic DNA by means of the immunoSEQ Assay, a bias-controlled multiplex PCR. On the authors' methods: The number of nucleated cells in each sample was estimated by amplification of reference gene primers within the assay. To quantify the absolute abundance of each unique TCRbeta CDR3 rearrangement, sequence reads were collapsed and filtered. Productive Simpson clonality was computed per sample as the square root of Simpson's diversity index over productive rearrangements. What TCRdb holds here is the immuneACCESS table cut down to in-frame rearrangements. Part of the clones is not present; checked against another copy, under half of the missing clones reflect an unresolved V gene, and the others are unexplained. Clonal size and the V and J genes are those of that table, whereas D and trimming came from the DNA. Within this sample are 100,000 to 120,000 clones, with 70% to 80% of them counted one time only. The top ten hold more than 7.5% of the sample.

V is clipped by 3 bases and J by 4 bases, and the sequence between their germline boundaries is 9 bases long. The CDR3, cysteine through phenylalanine, is 12 amino acids long. Only the CDR3 region is kept as DNA, spanning 36 bases read in frame from base 1. From a lookup of the germline V gene (reference sequence), CDR1 and CDR2 are GTSNPN and SVGIG. This clone was recorded at least ten times. The antigen it recognizes is unknown. No base quality values were provided; no much bigger clone lies one nucleotide off. The sequence came from a woman aged 60 to 75 with acute or convalescent COVID-19. The rearrangement combines TRBV30 with TRBJ1-2; the D gene assignment is ambiguous. Specimen: peripheral blood. CDR3 protein: CAWSRIRYGYTF. In nucleotides, the sequence is TGTGCCTGGAGCAGGATTCGCTATGGCTACACCTTC.